The present entry profiles one T cell receptor beta chain with its context. The antigen is undetermined. The record originates from a study of cytomegalovirus exposure and HLA in healthy donors. General study results and limits: Equally common other TCR beta chains were less clonally expanded than HLA-associated ones, a later analysis found. Indistinguishability led to the exclusion of some V segments, TRBV6-2 and TRBV6-3 included. Researchers reported from a later analysis that most CMV-associated TCR beta chains appeared HLA-restricted. It was in a later analysis that TCR association rates were seen to vary by HLA locus, highest for DRB1 and lowest for HLA-C.

Primers for the PCR totalled 60 Vbeta and 13 Jbeta. Here immunoSEQ multiplex PCR was the method, and the copy in TCRdb shows in-frame clones only, minus some. The table for this sample gives over 110,000 clones. The CDR3 is 12 residues long. Germline CDR1 is SQVTM and CDR2 is ANQGSEA. The ends lost 6 bases at V and 4 bases at J; junction bases unmatched: 3. Sequencing was carried out using PBMCs. V and J are TRBV29-1 and TRBJ1-1; 9 bases align to TRBD1. This clonotype was obtained from a male donor in good health and CMV-seronegative. The CDR3, as DNA: TGCAGCGTGGGGGACAGGGTCACTGAAGCTTTCTTT. This sequence encodes CSVGDRVTEAFF.